This T cell receptor (beta chain) was identified during a study of cytomegalovirus exposure and HLA in healthy donors. Study in general: Genetic ancestry analysis placed approximately 79% of the roughly 400 donors that were genotyped in the Caucasian-associated cluster. Whole-study findings and limits: Earlier findings revealed that most TCR beta V segments proved productive either about 90% or about 30% of the time.

Trimming removed 3 bases from V and 5 bases from J, with 16 bases in between. Germline V gene lookup returns CDR1 LNHDA and CDR2 SQIVND (reference sequence). The CDR3 contains 15 residues. The primer mix had 60 Vbeta and 13 Jbeta primers. The assay was immunoSEQ multiplex PCR, and TCRdb's table has in-frame clones only and misses some. The sample lists under 95,000 clones, 6% to 9% occurring once. Donors in the study were healthy people who gave bone marrow. Worth noting for this clone: The antigen is unknown.

The specimen was PBMCs. This receptor was taken from a man aged 50 to 59 in good health and CMV-seronegative. The chain couples TRBV19 to TRBJ1-1; D is perhaps TRBD1 (5 bases). The CDR3 bases are TGTGCCAGTAGTATCGGGGGGTCGATGGGAACTGAAGCTTTCTTT. It codes for CASSIGGSMGTEAFF.